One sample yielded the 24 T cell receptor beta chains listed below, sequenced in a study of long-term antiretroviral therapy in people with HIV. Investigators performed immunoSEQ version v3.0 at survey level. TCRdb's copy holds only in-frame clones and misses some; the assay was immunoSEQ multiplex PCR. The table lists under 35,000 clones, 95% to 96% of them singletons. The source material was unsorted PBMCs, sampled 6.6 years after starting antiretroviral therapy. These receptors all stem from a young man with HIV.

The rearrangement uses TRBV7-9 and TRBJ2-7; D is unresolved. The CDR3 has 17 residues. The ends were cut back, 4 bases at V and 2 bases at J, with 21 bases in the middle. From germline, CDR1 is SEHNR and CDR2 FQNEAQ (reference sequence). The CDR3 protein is CASSYLPGVLGPYEQYF. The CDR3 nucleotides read TGTGCCAGCAGCTACCTCCCTGGGGTCCTGGGCCCCTACGAGCAGTACTTC.

CDR3 nucleotides: TGTGCCAGCAGCAATACCGGACTAGGGACCGGGGAGCTGTTTTTT. It encodes CASSNTGLGTGELFF. The chain links TRBV11-2 to TRBJ2-2, with 7 bases that match TRBD2. The V gene end was trimmed by 5 bases and the J gene end by 5 bases; junction bases not matched to a gene: 8. The V gene's germline CDR1 is SGHAT and CDR2 FQNNGV. The CDR3 runs 15 residues.

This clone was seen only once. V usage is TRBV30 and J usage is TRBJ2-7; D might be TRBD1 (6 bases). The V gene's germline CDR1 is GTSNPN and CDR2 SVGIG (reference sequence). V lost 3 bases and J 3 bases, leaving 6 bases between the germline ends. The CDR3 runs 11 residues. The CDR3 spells CAWRQGYEQYF. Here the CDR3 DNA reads TGTGCCTGGAGACAGGGCTACGAGCAGTACTTC.

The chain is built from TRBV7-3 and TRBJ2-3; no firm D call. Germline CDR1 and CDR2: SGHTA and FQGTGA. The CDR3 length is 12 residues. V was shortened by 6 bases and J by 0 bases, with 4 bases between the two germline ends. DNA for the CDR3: TGTGCCAGCAGTTCTAGCACAGATACGCAGTATTTT. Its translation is CASSSSTDTQYF.

CDR3 DNA sequence: TGTGCCTGGAGTGCTCCGGACACGGGTGTCACTGAAGCTTTCTTT. It translates to CAWSAPDTGVTEAFF. J is TRBJ1-1 and V is TRBV30, with a weak D call TRBD1 (5 bases). V was clipped by 1 base and J by 4 bases, with 16 bases between them. This CDR3 region has 15 residues. The germline CDR1 and CDR2 sequences are GTSNPN and SVGIG (reference sequence).

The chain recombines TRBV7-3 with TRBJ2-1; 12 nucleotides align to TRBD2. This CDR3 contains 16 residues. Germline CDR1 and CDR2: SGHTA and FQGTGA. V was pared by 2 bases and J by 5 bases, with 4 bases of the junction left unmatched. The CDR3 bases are TGTGCCAGCAGCTTACCCGGACTAGCGGGGAACAATGAGCAGTTCTTC. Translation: CASSLPGLAGNNEQFF.

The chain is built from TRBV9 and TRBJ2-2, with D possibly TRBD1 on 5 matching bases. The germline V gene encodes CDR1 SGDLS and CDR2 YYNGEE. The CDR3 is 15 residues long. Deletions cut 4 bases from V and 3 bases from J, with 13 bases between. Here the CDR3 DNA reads TGTGCCAGCAGCCCCCAGGGCCCTTACACCGGGGAGCTGTTTTTT. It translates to CASSPQGPYTGELFF.

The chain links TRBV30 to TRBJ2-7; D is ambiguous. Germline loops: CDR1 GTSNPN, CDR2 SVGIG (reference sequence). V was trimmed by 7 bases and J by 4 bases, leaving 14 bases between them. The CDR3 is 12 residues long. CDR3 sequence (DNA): TGTGCCTTCCACTACAGTATTTACGAGCAGTACTTC. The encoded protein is CAFHYSIYEQYF.

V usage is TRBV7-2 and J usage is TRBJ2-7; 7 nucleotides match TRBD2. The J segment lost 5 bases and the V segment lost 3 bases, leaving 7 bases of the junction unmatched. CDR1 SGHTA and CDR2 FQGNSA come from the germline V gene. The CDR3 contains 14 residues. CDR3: CASSFPTSAHEQYF. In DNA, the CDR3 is TGTGCCAGCAGCTTCCCCACTAGCGCGCACGAGCAGTACTTC.

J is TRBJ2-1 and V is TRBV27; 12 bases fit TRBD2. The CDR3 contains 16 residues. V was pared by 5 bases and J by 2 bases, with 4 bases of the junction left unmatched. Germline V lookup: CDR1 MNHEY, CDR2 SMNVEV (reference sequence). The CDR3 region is CASSPGLAGPYNEQFF. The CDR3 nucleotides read TGTGCCAGCAGTCCAGGACTAGCGGGGCCCTACAATGAGCAGTTCTTC.

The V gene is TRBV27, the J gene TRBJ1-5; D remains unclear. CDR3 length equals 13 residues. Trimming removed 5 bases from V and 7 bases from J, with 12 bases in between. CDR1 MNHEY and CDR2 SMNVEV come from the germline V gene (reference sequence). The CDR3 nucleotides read TGTGCCAGCAGTCCCCGGGGAGAACAGCCCCAGCATTTT. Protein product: CASSPRGEQPQHF.

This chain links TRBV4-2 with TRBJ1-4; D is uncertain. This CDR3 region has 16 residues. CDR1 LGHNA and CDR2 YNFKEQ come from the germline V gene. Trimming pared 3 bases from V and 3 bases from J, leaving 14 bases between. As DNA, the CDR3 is TGTGCCAGCAGCCAGTTAGCCAGCGCGGCTAATGAAAAACTGTTTTTT. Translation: CASSQLASAANEKLFF.

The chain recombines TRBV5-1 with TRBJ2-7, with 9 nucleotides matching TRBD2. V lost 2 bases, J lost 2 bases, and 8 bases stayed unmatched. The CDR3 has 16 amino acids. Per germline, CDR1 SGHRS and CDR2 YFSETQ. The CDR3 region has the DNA TGCGCCAGCAGCTTTAGGAAGGCGGGAGGGCCCTACGAGCAGTACTTC. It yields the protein CASSFRKAGGPYEQYF.

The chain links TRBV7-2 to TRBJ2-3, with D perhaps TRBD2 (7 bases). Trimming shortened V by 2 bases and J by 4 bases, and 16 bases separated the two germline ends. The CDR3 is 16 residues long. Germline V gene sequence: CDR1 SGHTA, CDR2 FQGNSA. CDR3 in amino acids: CASSLSGGRGADTQYF. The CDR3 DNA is TGTGCCAGCAGCTTATCCGGGGGGCGAGGCGCAGATACGCAGTATTTT.

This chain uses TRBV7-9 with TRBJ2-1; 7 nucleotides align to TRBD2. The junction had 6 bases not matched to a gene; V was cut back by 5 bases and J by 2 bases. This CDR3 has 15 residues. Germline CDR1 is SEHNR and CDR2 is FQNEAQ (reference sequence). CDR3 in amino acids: CASSARGDPYNEQFF. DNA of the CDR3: TGTGCCAGCAGCGCACGGGGGGACCCCTACAATGAGCAGTTCTTC. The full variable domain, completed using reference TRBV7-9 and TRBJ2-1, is DTGVSQNPRHKITKRGQNVTFRCDPISEHNRLYWYRQTLGQGPEFLTYFQNEAQLEKSRLLSDRFSAERPKGSFSTLEIQRTEQGDSAMYLCASSARGDPYNEQFFGPGTRLTVL.

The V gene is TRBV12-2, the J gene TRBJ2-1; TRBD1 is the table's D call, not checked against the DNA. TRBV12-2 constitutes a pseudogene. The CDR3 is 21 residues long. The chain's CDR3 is CAPGGVGVGQGMPSSYNEQFF. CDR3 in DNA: TGTGCTCCTGGGGGTGTAGGGGTGGGACAGGGAATGCCAAGCTCCTACAATGAGCAGTTCTTC.

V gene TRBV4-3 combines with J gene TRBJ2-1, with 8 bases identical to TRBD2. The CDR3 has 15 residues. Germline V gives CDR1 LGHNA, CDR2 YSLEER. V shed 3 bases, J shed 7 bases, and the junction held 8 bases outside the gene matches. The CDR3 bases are TGCGCCAGCAGCCATTCACGCGGGAGGTTTAATGAGCAGTTCTTC. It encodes CASSHSRGRFNEQFF.

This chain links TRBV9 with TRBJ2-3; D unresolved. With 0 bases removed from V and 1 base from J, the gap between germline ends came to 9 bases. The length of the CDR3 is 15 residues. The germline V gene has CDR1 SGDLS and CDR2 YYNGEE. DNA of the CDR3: TGTGCCAGCAGCGTAGATCAGGTGGGCACAGATACGCAGTATTTT. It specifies CASSVDQVGTDTQYF.

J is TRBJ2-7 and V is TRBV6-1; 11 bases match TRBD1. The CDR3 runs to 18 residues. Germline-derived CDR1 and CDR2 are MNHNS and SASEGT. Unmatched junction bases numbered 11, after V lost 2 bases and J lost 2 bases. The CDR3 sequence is CASSERKDRGQRTYEQYF. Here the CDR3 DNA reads TGTGCCAGCAGTGAACGGAAGGACAGGGGGCAAAGGACCTACGAGCAGTACTTC.

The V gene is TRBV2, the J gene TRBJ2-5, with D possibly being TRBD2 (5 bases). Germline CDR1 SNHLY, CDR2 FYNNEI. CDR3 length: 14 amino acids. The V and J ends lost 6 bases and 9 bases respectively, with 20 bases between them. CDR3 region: CASSAPSAGKAQYF. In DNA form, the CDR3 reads TGTGCCAGCAGCGCCCCAAGCGCGGGTAAGGCCCAGTACTTC.

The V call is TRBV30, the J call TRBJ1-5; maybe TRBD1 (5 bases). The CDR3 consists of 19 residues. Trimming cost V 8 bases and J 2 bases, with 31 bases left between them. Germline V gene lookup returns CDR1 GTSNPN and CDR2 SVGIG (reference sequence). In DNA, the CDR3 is TGTGCCGCAAAGGTACCAGTTTGGGGGAGCGTTAATGGCAATCAGCCCCAGCATTTT. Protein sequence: CAAKVPVWGSVNGNQPQHF.

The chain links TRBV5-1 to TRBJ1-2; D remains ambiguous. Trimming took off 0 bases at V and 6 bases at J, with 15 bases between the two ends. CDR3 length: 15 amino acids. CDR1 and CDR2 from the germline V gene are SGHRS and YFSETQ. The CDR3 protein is CASSLDSPNRHGYTF. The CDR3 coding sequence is TGCGCCAGCAGCTTGGATTCCCCAAACCGACATGGCTACACCTTC.

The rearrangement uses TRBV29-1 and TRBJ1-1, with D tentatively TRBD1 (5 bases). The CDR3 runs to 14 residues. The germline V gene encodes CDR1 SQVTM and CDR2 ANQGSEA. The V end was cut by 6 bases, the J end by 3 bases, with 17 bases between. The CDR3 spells CSVVPGGTYTEAFF. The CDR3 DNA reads TGCAGCGTCGTCCCCGGGGGAACTTACACTGAAGCTTTCTTT.

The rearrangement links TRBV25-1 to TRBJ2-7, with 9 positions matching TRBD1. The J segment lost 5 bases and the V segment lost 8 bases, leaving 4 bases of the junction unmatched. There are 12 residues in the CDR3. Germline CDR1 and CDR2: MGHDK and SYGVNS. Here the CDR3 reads CASRDRAHEQYF. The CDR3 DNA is TGTGCCAGCCGGGACAGGGCCCACGAGCAGTACTTC.